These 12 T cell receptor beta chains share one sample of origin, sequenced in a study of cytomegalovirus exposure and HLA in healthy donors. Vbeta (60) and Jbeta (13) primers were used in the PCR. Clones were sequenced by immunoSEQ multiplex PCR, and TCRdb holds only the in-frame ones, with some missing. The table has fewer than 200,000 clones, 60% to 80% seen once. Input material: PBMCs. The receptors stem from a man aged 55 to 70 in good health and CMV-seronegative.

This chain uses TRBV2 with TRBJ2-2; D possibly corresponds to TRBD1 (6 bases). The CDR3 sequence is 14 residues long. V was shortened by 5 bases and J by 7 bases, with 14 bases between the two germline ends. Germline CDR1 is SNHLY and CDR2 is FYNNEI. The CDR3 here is CASSSNRVGGELFF. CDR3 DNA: TGTGCCAGCAGTAGTAACAGGGTCGGCGGGGAGCTGTTTTTT.

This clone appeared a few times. For the CDR3, the DNA is TGTGCCAGCAGGCGACAGGACGCCAATCAGCCCCAGCATTTT. This translates into CASRRQDANQPQHF. This rearrangement joins TRBV6-6 to TRBJ1-5; perhaps TRBD1 as D (6 bases). The CDR3 has 14 amino acids. V shed 6 bases and J shed 3 bases, with 12 bases lying between them. CDR1 and CDR2 from the germline V gene are MNHNY and SVGAGI (reference sequence).

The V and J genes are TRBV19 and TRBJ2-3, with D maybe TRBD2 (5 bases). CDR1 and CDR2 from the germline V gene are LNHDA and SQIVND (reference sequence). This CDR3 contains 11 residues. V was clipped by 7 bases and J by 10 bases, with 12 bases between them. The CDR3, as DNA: TGTGCCAGTAATGAGCGGATGGCGCAGTATTTT. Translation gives CASNERMAQYF. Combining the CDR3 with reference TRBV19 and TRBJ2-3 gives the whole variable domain DGGITQSPKYLFRKEGQNVTLSCEQNLNHDAMYWYRQDPGQGLRLIYYSQIVNDFQKGDIAEGYSVSREKKESFPLTVTSAQKNPTAFYLCASNERMAQYFGPGTRLTVL.

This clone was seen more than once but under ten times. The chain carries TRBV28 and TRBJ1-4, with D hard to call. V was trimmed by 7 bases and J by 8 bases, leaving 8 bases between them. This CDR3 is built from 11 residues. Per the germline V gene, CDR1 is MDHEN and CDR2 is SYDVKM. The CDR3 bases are TGTGCCAGCATCGGAGAGGAAAAACTGTTTTTT. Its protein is CASIGEEKLFF. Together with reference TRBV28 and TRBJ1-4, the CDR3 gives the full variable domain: DVKVTQSSRYLVKRTGEKVFLECVQDMDHENMFWYRQDPGLGLRLIYFSYDVKMKEKGDIPEGYSVSREKKERFSLILESASTNQTSMYLCASIGEEKLFFGSGTQLSVL.

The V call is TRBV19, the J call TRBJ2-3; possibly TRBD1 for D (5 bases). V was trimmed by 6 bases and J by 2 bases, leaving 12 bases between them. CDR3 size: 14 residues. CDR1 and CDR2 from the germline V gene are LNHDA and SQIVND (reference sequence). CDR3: CASRRGFPTDTQYF. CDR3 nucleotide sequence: TGTGCCAGTAGAAGGGGCTTCCCCACAGATACGCAGTATTTT.

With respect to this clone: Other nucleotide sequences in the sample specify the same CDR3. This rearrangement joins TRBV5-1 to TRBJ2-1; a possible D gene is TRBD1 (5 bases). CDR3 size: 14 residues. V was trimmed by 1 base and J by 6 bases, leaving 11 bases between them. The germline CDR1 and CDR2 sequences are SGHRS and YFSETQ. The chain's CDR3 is CASSLLQGINEQFF. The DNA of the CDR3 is TGCGCCAGCAGCTTGTTGCAGGGTATCAATGAGCAGTTCTTC.

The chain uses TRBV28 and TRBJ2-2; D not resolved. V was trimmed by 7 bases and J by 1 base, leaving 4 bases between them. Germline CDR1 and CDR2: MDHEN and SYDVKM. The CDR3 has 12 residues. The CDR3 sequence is CASNGNTGELFF. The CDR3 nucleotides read TGTGCCAGCAACGGGAACACCGGGGAGCTGTTTTTT.

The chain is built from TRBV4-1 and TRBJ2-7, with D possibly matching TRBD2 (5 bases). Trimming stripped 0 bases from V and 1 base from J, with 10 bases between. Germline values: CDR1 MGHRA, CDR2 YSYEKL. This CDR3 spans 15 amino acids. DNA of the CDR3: TGCGCCAGCAGCCAAGATCCAGCGGAGTCCTACGAGCAGTACTTC. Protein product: CASSQDPAESYEQYF.

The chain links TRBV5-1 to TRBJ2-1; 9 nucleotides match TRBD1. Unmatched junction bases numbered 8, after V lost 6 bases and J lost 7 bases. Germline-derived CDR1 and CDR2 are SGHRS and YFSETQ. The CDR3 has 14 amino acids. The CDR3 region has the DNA TGCGCCAGCACCCCCGGGACAGGGAGGAATGAGCAGTTCTTC. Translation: CASTPGTGRNEQFF.

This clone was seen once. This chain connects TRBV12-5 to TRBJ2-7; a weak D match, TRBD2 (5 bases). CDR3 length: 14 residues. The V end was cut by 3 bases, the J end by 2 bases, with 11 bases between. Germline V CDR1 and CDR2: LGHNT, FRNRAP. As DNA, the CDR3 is TGTGCTAGTGGTTTAGGCGGGCCTCCCTACGAGCAGTACTTC. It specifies CASGLGGPPYEQYF. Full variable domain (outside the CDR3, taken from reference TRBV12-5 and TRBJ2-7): DARVTQTPRHKVTEMGQEVTMRCQPILGHNTVFWYRQTMMQGLELLAYFRNRAPLDDSGMPKDRFSAEMPDATLATLKIQPSEPRDSAVYFCASGLGGPPYEQYFGPGTRLTVT.

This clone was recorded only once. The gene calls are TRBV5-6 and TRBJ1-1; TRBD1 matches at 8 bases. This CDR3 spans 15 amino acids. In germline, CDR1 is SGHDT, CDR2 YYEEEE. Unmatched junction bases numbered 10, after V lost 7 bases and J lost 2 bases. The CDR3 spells CASSGIQGGNTEAFF. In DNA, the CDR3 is TGTGCCAGCTCCGGGATACAGGGGGGTAACACTGAAGCTTTCTTT. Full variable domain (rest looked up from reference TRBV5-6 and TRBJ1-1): DAGVTQSPTHLIKTRGQQVTLRCSPKSGHDTVSWYQQALGQGPQFIFQYYEEEERQRGNFPDRFSGHQFPNYSSELNVNALLLGDSALYLCASSGIQGGNTEAFFGQGTRLTVV.

The CDR3 region is CASSLLRGQGANYGYTF. The CDR3 DNA is TGTGCCAGCAGCTTGTTAAGAGGACAGGGGGCGAACTATGGCTACACCTTC. J is TRBJ1-2 and V is TRBV7-9; 11 positions match TRBD1. Trimming cost V 3 bases and J 2 bases; bases outside gene matches: 8. The germline V gene encodes CDR1 SEHNR and CDR2 FQNEAQ (reference sequence). The CDR3 length is 17 residues.